This T cell receptor (beta chain) was observed in a study of blood T cell repertoires in COVID-19. Assay: immunoSEQ multiplex PCR; the TCRdb copy retains only in-frame clones and omits some. The profile shows some 270,000 clones, 85% to 90% of them singletons. This CDR3 is built from 14 residues. Germline trimming cut 4 bases from V and 5 bases from J; bases unmatched to any gene: 6. Germline assignment: CDR1 SEHNR and CDR2 FQNEAQ (reference sequence). This chain joins TRBV7-9 and TRBJ2-7, with TRBD2 matching over 9 bases. The receptor was derived from a woman aged 25 to 45 with acute COVID-19. Sequencing input: PBMCs or T cells enriched from blood (not recorded which). The CDR3 sequence: CASSYSGSHHEQYF. The DNA for the CDR3 is TGTGCCAGCAGCTATAGCGGGAGTCACCACGAGCAGTACTTC.